This T cell receptor (beta chain) was sequenced during a study of blood T cells in healthy people across ages. Alongside a J-beta primer mix, a sample-barcoded 5' primer served in a second PCR lasting roughly 7 to 11 cycles. In TCRdb, the 5' RACE reads were re-called with MiXCR into one record per CDR3 protein. This table has around 1.1 million distinct CDR3 sequences, roughly two fifths appearing once. As concerns this clonotype: What it binds is unknown.

Germline V lookup: CDR1 SGDLS, CDR2 YYNGEE. The CDR3 is 14 amino acids. Trimming took 7 bases from V and 1 from J, leaving 11 bases between them. Those donating, healthy Caucasian individuals from Russia, were aged roughly 6 to 100. Whole-study findings and limits: Age showed a roughly linear inverse relationship with TCR beta diversity per million T cells.

Material for sequencing was blood. The gene calls are TRBV9 and TRBJ2-2; D ambiguous. The clonotype comes from a man aged 18-30 years in good health. CDR3 sequence reads: CASGRLMNTGELFF. CDR3 DNA sequence: TGTGCCAGCGGAAGACTCATGAACACCGGGGAGCTGTTTTTT.